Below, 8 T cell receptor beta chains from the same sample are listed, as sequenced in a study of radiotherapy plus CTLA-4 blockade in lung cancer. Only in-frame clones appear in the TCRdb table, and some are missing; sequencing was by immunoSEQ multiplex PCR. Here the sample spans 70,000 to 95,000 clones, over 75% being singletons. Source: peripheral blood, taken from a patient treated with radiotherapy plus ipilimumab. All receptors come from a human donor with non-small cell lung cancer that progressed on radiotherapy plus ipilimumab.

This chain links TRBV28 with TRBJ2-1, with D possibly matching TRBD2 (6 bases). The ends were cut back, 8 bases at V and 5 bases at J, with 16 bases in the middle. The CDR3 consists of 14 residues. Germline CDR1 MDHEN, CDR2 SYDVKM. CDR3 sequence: CASLSGDSNNEQFF. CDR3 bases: TGTGCCAGCCTATCGGGGGATTCAAACAATGAGCAGTTCTTC.

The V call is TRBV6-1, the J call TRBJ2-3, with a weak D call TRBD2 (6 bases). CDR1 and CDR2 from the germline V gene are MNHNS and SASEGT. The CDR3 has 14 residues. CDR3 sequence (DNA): TGTGCTACTCGGCGGGGCGGAACCACAGATACGCAGTATTTT. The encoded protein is CATRRGGTTDTQYF.

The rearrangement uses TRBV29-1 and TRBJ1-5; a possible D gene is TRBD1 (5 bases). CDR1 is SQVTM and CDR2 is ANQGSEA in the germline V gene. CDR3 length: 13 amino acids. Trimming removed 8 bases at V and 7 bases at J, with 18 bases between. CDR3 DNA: TGCAGCTCGGGTGAGGGTTGGGGGCAGCCCCAGCATTTT. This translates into CSSGEGWGQPQHF.

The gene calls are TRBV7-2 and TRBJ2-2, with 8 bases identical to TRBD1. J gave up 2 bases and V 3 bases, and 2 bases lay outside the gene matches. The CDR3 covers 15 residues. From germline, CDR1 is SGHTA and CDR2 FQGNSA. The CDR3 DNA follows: TGTGCCAGCAGCTTCAGGGGGCGTAACACCGGGGAGCTGTTTTTT. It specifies CASSFRGRNTGELFF.

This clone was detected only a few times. DNA of the CDR3: TGTGCCAGCAACTCTCCGGGACAGGGGGAGACCCAGTACTTC. Residues: CASNSPGQGETQYF. The rearrangement uses TRBV7-6 and TRBJ2-5, with TRBD1 matching 10 bases. In germline, CDR1 is SGHVS, CDR2 FNYEAQ. The length of the CDR3 is 14 residues. Unmatched junction bases numbered 7, after V lost 7 bases and J lost 5 bases.

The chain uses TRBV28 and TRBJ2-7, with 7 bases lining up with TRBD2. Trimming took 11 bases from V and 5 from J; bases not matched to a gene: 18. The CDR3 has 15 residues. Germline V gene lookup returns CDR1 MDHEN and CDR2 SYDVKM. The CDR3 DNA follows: TGTGCCGGGGGGGGAGACCCCCTGGCCCCCGACGAGCAGTACTTC. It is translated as CAGGGDPLAPDEQYF.

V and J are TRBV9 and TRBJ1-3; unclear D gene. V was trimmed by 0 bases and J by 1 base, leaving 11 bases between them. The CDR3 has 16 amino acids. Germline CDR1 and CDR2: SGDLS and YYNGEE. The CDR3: CASSVGSTRSGNTIYF. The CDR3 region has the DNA TGTGCCAGCAGCGTAGGAAGCACGAGATCTGGAAACACCATATATTTT.

CDR3 in amino acids: CASSIQDGYGYTF. The CDR3 coding sequence is TGTGCCAGCAGTATCCAGGACGGCTATGGCTACACCTTC. The chain recombines TRBV27 with TRBJ1-2, with D unresolved. The length of the CDR3 is 13 residues. CDR1 MNHEY and CDR2 SMNVEV come from the germline V gene (reference sequence). V dropped 5 bases and J dropped 4 bases, with 11 bases sitting between them.